A single sample is the source of the 22 T cell receptor beta chains below, sequenced in a study of beta chain features in type 1 diabetes. Whole-study results and caveats: Significant though moderate, a shortening of TCRB CDR3s appeared in all four CD4+ subsets of Type 1 diabetes patients.

Their cognate antigens are unknown. The isolated RNA, all of it, was reverse transcribed, so expressed TCRB transcripts were what got sequenced. TCRdb keeps only in-frame clones here, not all; method: immunoSEQ multiplex PCR. This sample has 300,000 to 350,000 clones, with about 13% found just once. The source material was naive CD4+ T cells from blood. The receptors were sampled from a woman aged 18 to 35 with type 1 diabetes.

In this sample, this clone turned up a few times. The V call is TRBV29-1, the J call TRBJ2-3; weak D call: TRBD2 (6 bases). The germline V gene has CDR1 SQVTM and CDR2 ANQGSEA. The CDR3 extends over 14 amino acids. Trimming cost V 4 bases and J 0 bases, with 11 bases left between them. For the CDR3, the DNA is TGCAGCGTTGGTCCTAGCGCAAGCACAGATACGCAGTATTTT. Amino acid sequence: CSVGPSASTDTQYF.

This clone was detected a few times. This chain joins TRBV5-1 and TRBJ2-3, with 7 nucleotides matching TRBD1. The V gene end was trimmed by 0 bases and the J gene end by 0 bases; junction bases not matched to a gene: 4. The germline V gene has CDR1 SGHRS and CDR2 YFSETQ. The CDR3 is made up of 16 amino acids. The CDR3 coding sequence is TGCGCCAGCAGCTTGGGGGACAGAGCAAGCACAGATACGCAGTATTTT. Translated, it gives CASSLGDRASTDTQYF.

The sample holds a few counts of this clone. Other DNA variants within this sample encode the same CDR3. This chain uses TRBV6-5 with TRBJ2-3, with 11 bases fitting TRBD2. The CDR3 loop spans 16 amino acids. Germline V gives CDR1 MNHEY, CDR2 SVGAGI. Losses at the gene ends were 0 bases for V and 1 base for J; bases not matched to a gene: 0. CDR3 sequence: CASSYSGLAGTDTQYF. CDR3 nucleotide sequence: TGTGCCAGCAGTTACTCGGGACTAGCGGGCACAGATACGCAGTATTTT.

This clone was recorded a few times. The chain employs TRBV7-9 and TRBJ2-5; a possible D gene is TRBD2 (5 bases). V dropped 5 bases and J dropped 5 bases, with 12 bases sitting between them. There are 13 residues in the CDR3. The germline V gene has CDR1 SEHNR and CDR2 FQNEAQ (reference sequence). The CDR3 loop reads CASSRLTGETQYF. The CDR3 DNA sequence: TGTGCCAGCAGCCGACTAACCGGCGAGACCCAGTACTTC. The full variable domain, completed using reference TRBV7-9 and TRBJ2-5, is DTGVSQNPRHKITKRGQNVTFRCDPISEHNRLYWYRQTLGQGPEFLTYFQNEAQLEKSRLLSDRFSAERPKGSFSTLEIQRTEQGDSAMYLCASSRLTGETQYFGPGTRLLVL.

The genes are TRBV29-1 and TRBJ2-1; TRBD2 agrees at 10 bases. Germline V lookup: CDR1 SQVTM, CDR2 ANQGSEA. V trimming: 4 bases; J trimming: 0 bases; junction bases outside the gene matches: 9. The CDR3 runs 17 residues. The CDR3 DNA reads as TGCAGCGTTGGACCCACCGGACTAGCGGACTCCTACAATGAGCAGTTCTTC. Protein: CSVGPTGLADSYNEQFF.

The chain combines TRBV5-1 with TRBJ2-7, with a tentative D call TRBD2 (6 bases). Germline values: CDR1 SGHRS, CDR2 YFSETQ. The V gene lost 2 bases and the J gene lost 5 bases, with 8 bases spanning the gap. The CDR3 is 12 amino acids. CDR3 bases: TGCGCCAGCAGCTTCGGGAGCGACGAGCAGTACTTC. Its translation is CASSFGSDEQYF.

This clone occurred a few times. The genes are TRBV20-1 and TRBJ2-5; unclear D gene. V lost 6 bases to trimming and J lost 3 bases, with 8 bases between them. CDR3 length: 11 residues. Germline CDR1 reads DFQATT; CDR2 reads SNEGSKA (reference sequence). The chain's CDR3 is CSALMEETQYF. The CDR3 coding sequence is TGCAGTGCACTAATGGAAGAGACCCAGTACTTC.

This clone was seen a few times. The chain's CDR3 is CASKGPGASYEQYF. CDR3 coding DNA: TGTGCCAGCAAGGGGCCAGGAGCATCCTACGAGCAGTACTTC. The gene calls are TRBV7-9 and TRBJ2-7, with D maybe TRBD1 (5 bases). Per germline, CDR1 SEHNR and CDR2 FQNEAQ (reference sequence). Trimming removed 7 bases at V and 1 base at J, with 14 bases between. This CDR3 is built from 14 residues.

This clone was detected a few times. The chain recombines TRBV19 with TRBJ2-7; 10 nucleotides agree with TRBD1. The ends lost 6 bases at V and 2 bases at J; junction bases unmatched: 7. This CDR3 contains 15 residues. CDR1 is LNHDA and CDR2 is SQIVND in the germline V gene (reference sequence). CDR3 sequence reads: CASRPPGTGAYEQYF. The CDR3 DNA reads TGTGCCAGTAGGCCTCCCGGGACAGGGGCCTACGAGCAGTACTTC.

This clone has a handful of counts. This rearrangement joins TRBV7-9 to TRBJ2-7, with a possible D match to TRBD1 (5 bases). V was pared by 3 bases and J by 1 base, with 10 bases between. The CDR3 spans 14 residues. CDR1 is SEHNR and CDR2 is FQNEAQ in the germline V gene (reference sequence). The CDR3 sequence: CASSFSQGSYEQYF. Here the CDR3 DNA reads TGTGCCAGCAGCTTCTCGCAGGGATCCTACGAGCAGTACTTC.

The chain is built from TRBV28 and TRBJ1-1, with TRBD1 matching over 10 bases. Germline V CDR1 and CDR2: MDHEN, SYDVKM. Germline trimming cut 3 bases from V and 4 bases from J; bases unmatched to any gene: 11. The CDR3 runs to 17 residues. CDR3 sequence reads: CASSFTGTGAAATEAFF. The CDR3 nucleotides read TGTGCCAGCAGTTTCACCGGGACAGGGGCCGCGGCCACTGAAGCTTTCTTT.

This chain connects TRBV18 to TRBJ2-2; no reliable D call. From germline, CDR1 is KGHSH and CDR2 LQKENI. The CDR3 totals 16 residues. Trimming pared 0 bases from V and 0 bases from J, leaving 8 bases between. This CDR3 is CASSPPVLANTGELFF. CDR3 coding DNA: TGTGCCAGCTCACCACCGGTACTCGCGAACACCGGGGAGCTGTTTTTT.

This clone has more than one count but fewer than ten. The J gene is TRBJ2-1, the V gene TRBV20-1; D gene ambiguous. The CDR3 has 11 residues. Germline V CDR1 and CDR2: DFQATT, SNEGSKA (reference sequence). The V end was cut by 5 bases, the J end by 5 bases, with 7 bases between. The CDR3 region has the DNA TGCAGTGCTCCTTCCCACAATGAGCAGTTCTTC. Translation: CSAPSHNEQFF.

This clone occurred a few times. J is TRBJ1-1 and V is TRBV6-5, with D perhaps matching TRBD1 (5 bases). V dropped 2 bases and J dropped 1 base, with 14 bases sitting between them. The CDR3 contains 16 residues. From germline, CDR1 is MNHEY and CDR2 SVGAGI. The CDR3, as DNA: TGTGCCAGCAGTTACCAGACACCAGGGCGGAACACTGAAGCTTTCTTT. It yields the protein CASSYQTPGRNTEAFF.

This clone was found a few times. This chain connects TRBV29-1 to TRBJ2-1, with D perhaps matching TRBD1 (6 bases). Trimming left V 5 bases short and J 7 bases short, with 18 bases between. This CDR3 is built from 14 residues. The germline gives CDR1 SQVTM, CDR2 ANQGSEA. CDR3 amino acids: CSVLTPGQSNEQFF. The CDR3 DNA reads as TGCAGCGTTCTCACCCCGGGACAAAGTAATGAGCAGTTCTTC.

The chain has TRBV9 and TRBJ1-1, with D possibly TRBD1 on 6 matching bases. The germline V gene has CDR1 SGDLS and CDR2 YYNGEE. There are 16 residues in the CDR3. Trimming shortened V by 0 bases and J by 3 bases, and 15 bases separated the two germline ends. The CDR3 nucleotides are TGTGCCAGCAGCGTAGGTAGCCGGGGGGCGGACACTGAAGCTTTCTTT. Residues: CASSVGSRGADTEAFF.

A remark on this clone: Other nucleotide sequences in the sample specify the same CDR3. The gene calls are TRBV5-4 and TRBJ2-1, with 11 bases that match TRBD2. V was pared by 3 bases and J by 3 bases, with 2 bases of the junction left unmatched. The CDR3 runs to 15 residues. Looked up from germline, CDR1 is SGHNT and CDR2 is YYREEE (reference sequence). This CDR3 reads CASSYGTSGYNEQFF. The CDR3 nucleotides read TGTGCCAGCAGCTACGGGACTAGCGGCTACAATGAGCAGTTCTTC.

The V gene is TRBV28, the J gene TRBJ2-5; possible D gene TRBD2, 6 bases. The V end lost 5 bases, the J end lost 5 bases, and 18 bases lay between the germline ends. The CDR3 is made up of 15 amino acids. Germline CDR1 MDHEN, CDR2 SYDVKM. CDR3 DNA sequence: TGTGCCAGCAGTCCGATCCCGGGAGCCGTGGAGACCCAGTACTTC. Translating gives CASSPIPGAVETQYF.

This chain connects TRBV9 to TRBJ2-1; D perhaps matches TRBD2 (6 bases). Per germline, CDR1 SGDLS and CDR2 YYNGEE. The V end was cut by 0 bases, the J end by 3 bases, with 13 bases between. This CDR3 is 16 amino acids long. Written as DNA, the CDR3 is TGTGCCAGCAGCGTAGGGGACTCAAGATACTACAATGAGCAGTTCTTC. The encoded protein is CASSVGDSRYYNEQFF. The variable domain in full, with the rest retrieved from reference TRBV9 and TRBJ2-1, is DSGVTQTPKHLITATGQRVTLRCSPRSGDLSVYWYQQSLDQGLQFLIQYYNGEERAKGNILERFSAQQFPDLHSELNLSSLELGDSALYFCASSVGDSRYYNEQFFGPGTRLTVL.

This chain uses TRBV2 with TRBJ2-7, with 15 nucleotides matching TRBD2. V lost 6 bases, J lost 3 bases, and 6 bases stayed unmatched. CDR3 length: 16 amino acids. Germline assignment: CDR1 SNHLY and CDR2 FYNNEI. The CDR3 DNA reads TGTGCCAGCAGATCCGGACTAGCGGGAGGGCTCTACGAGCAGTACTTC. Its protein is CASRSGLAGGLYEQYF.

The rearrangement joins TRBV5-6 to TRBJ2-7; D may be TRBD1 or TRBD2 (6 bases each). The CDR3 runs to 13 residues. V was cut by 0 bases and J by 6 bases, with 10 bases left in between. Germline V CDR1 and CDR2: SGHDT, YYEEEE. CDR3 in amino acids: CASSLGGGGEQYV. The CDR3 nucleotides read TGTGCCAGCAGCTTGGGTGGAGGGGGCGAGCAGTACGTC.

The genes are TRBV5-4 and TRBJ2-2; possible D gene TRBD2, 5 bases. Germline values: CDR1 SGHNT, CDR2 YYREEE (reference sequence). Trimming removed 0 bases from V and 8 bases from J, with 17 bases in between. The CDR3 has 16 amino acids. CDR3 region: CASSLVARSGPGELFF. Written as DNA, the CDR3 is TGTGCCAGCAGCTTGGTGGCGCGCAGCGGACCGGGGGAGCTGTTTTTT.